This is a list of T cell receptor beta chains from one sample in a study of cytomegalovirus exposure and HLA in healthy donors. Using immunoSEQ multiplex PCR, the repertoire was profiled, and TCRdb retains in-frame clones only, with some absent. The sample lists 100,000 to 150,000 clones, about 85% seen once, with roughly 1.8% in the top ten. Sequencing input: PBMCs. Receptors were obtained from a boy aged 5-17 years in good health and CMV-seronegative. CDR3s include the opening cysteine and the closing phenylalanine or tryptophan. D genes are given only for firm matches. Some rows mark clone size as missing; the rest say once, few, many or name a class of expanded clone.

d_call j_call v_call clone_size cdr3_aa cdr3_nt
TRBD2 TRBJ2-1 TRBV5-1 . CASGPGLDSYNEQFF TGCGCCAGCGGACCGGGACTAGACTCCTACAATGAGCAGTTCTTC
. TRBJ1-2 TRBV15 . CATSRGIGGYGYTF TGTGCCACCAGCCGTGGGATCGGGGGCTATGGCTACACCTTC
. TRBJ2-7 TRBV27 . CASSFAGTYEQYF TGTGCCAGCAGTTTTGCGGGCACCTACGAGCAGTACTTC
. TRBJ1-1 TRBV9 once CASSVGWQWNTEAFF TGTGCCAGCAGCGTGGGCTGGCAGTGGAACACTGAAGCTTTCTTT
TRBD2 TRBJ2-2 TRBV5-1 . CASSYGTSGGRNTGELFF TGCGCCAGCAGCTACGGGACTAGCGGGGGACGGAACACCGGGGAGCTGTTTTTT
TRBD1 TRBJ2-6 TRBV30 . CARSVKVETGVSGANVLTF TGTGCCCGGAGTGTAAAGGTGGAGACAGGGGTGTCTGGGGCCAACGTCCTGACTTTC
. TRBJ1-6 TRBV5-1 . CASSRDNPNSPLHF TGCGCCAGCAGCCGGGACAACCCTAATTCACCCCTCCACTTT
. TRBJ2-1 TRBV9 . CASSPVQAFYNEQFF TGTGCCAGCAGCCCGGTGCAGGCCTTTTACAATGAGCAGTTCTTC
. TRBJ2-1 TRBV27 once CASSSGSSYNEQFF TGTGCCAGCAGTTCCGGGAGCTCCTACAATGAGCAGTTCTTC
. TRBJ2-2 TRBV27 . CASSLLNSGELFF TGTGCCAGCAGTTTATTGAACAGCGGGGAGCTGTTTTTT
TRBD1 TRBJ1-1 TRBV5-4 . CASSDDRGYTEAFF TGTGCCAGCAGCGACGACAGGGGATACACTGAAGCTTTCTTT
. TRBJ2-1 TRBV4-1 few CASSHHQAEQFF TGCGCCAGCAGCCACCATCAGGCTGAGCAGTTCTTC
TRBD1 TRBJ1-3 TRBV19 . CASTLGQGRSGNTIYF TGTGCCAGTACCTTAGGACAGGGCCGATCTGGAAACACCATATATTTT
TRBD1 TRBJ2-7 TRBV7-2 once CASSPTGAGYEQYF TGTGCCAGCAGCCCCACAGGGGCAGGATACGAGCAGTACTTC
TRBD1 TRBJ1-5 TRBV27 few CASRPRGLRQPQHF TGTGCCAGCAGACCAAGGGGGCTTCGTCAGCCCCAGCATTTT
. TRBJ2-7 TRBV7-2 few CASSSPRSGRGIYEQYF TGTGCCAGCAGCTCCCCCCGTAGTGGGCGGGGAATCTACGAGCAGTACTTC
. TRBJ2-4 TRBV29-1 . CSVRQVLAKNIQYF TGCAGCGTTAGACAGGTCCTAGCCAAAAACATTCAGTACTTC
. TRBJ2-2 TRBV13 . CASTDKGLGELFF TGTGCCAGTACTGACAAAGGTCTCGGGGAGCTGTTTTTT
. TRBJ1-4 TRBV21-1 . CAPGALNEKLFF TGTGCCCCCGGTGCCCTTAATGAAAAACTGTTTTTT
. TRBJ1-2 TRBV7-9 . CASSPRGAYGYTF TGTGCCAGCAGCCCTCGAGGCGCCTATGGCTACACCTTC
. TRBJ1-2 TRBV7-9 . CASSLVGVYQGKYGYTF TGTGCCAGCAGCTTAGTGGGCGTCTATCAGGGGAAATATGGCTACACCTTC
TRBD2 TRBJ2-5 TRBV7-2 few CASSSMTSVGETQYF TGTGCCAGCAGCTCCATGACTAGCGTGGGAGAGACCCAGTACTTC
. TRBJ2-7 TRBV29-1 . CSAIDNSYEQYF TGCAGCGCCATCGACAACTCCTACGAGCAGTACTTC
TRBD1 TRBJ2-5 TRBV29-1 . CSVGQGEAQYF TGCAGCGTTGGACAGGGAGAGGCCCAGTACTTC
TRBD1 TRBJ1-2 TRBV19 . CASSIDRTGDDYGYTF TGTGCCAGTAGTATAGATCGGACAGGCGATGACTATGGCTACACCTTC
TRBD1 TRBJ2-1 TRBV5-1 . CASSFRQGPKDEQFF TGCGCCAGCAGCTTCCGACAGGGGCCAAAGGATGAGCAGTTCTTC
. TRBJ2-7 TRBV9 . CASSVDARGVYEQYF TGTGCCAGCAGCGTAGATGCCAGGGGCGTCTACGAGCAGTACTTC
TRBD2 TRBJ2-3 TRBV27 . CASSILSVSGRPTDTQYF TGTGCCAGCAGTATCCTCTCCGTTAGCGGGAGGCCCACAGATACGCAGTATTTT
. TRBJ2-5 TRBV9 . CASSVSPLAGKETQYF TGTGCCAGCAGCGTCTCTCCTCTCGCGGGGAAAGAGACCCAGTACTTC
TRBD2 TRBJ2-7 TRBV30 . CAWKVAGVESEQYF TGTGCCTGGAAGGTAGCGGGAGTAGAGTCCGAGCAGTACTTC
. TRBJ2-7 TRBV5-6 . CASSLAYEQYF TGTGCCAGCAGCTTGGCGTACGAGCAGTACTTC
. TRBJ2-3 TRBV5-4 . CASSLISGRGTDTQYF TGTGCCAGCAGCTTGATAAGCGGTAGAGGCACAGATACGCAGTATTTT
. TRBJ1-1 TRBV10-3 . CATTDSMGTEAFF TGTGCCACAACGGACAGCATGGGCACTGAAGCTTTCTTT
TRBD2 TRBJ2-2 TRBV7-9 . CASSAGLAADTGELFF TGTGCCAGCAGCGCCGGACTAGCCGCGGACACCGGGGAGCTGTTTTTT
TRBD1 TRBJ1-2 TRBV12-5 once CASGPKTGGDYGYTF TGTGCTAGTGGTCCGAAAACAGGGGGCGACTATGGCTACACCTTC
TRBD2 TRBJ2-1 TRBV18 . CASSLAGVSYNEQFF TGTGCCAGCTCATTAGCGGGAGTGTCCTACAATGAGCAGTTCTTC
. TRBJ1-5 TRBV4-3 . CASSQDYRTRNQPQHF TGCGCCAGCAGCCAAGATTACAGGACCCGCAATCAGCCCCAGCATTTT
TRBD2 TRBJ2-5 TRBV19 . CASSRDSPEVCCGRNREETQYF TGTGCCAGTAGCCGGGACTCCCCGGAAGTGTGTTGCGGGAGGAACCGAGAAGAGACCCAGTACTTC
. TRBJ2-1 TRBV9 . CASSVEPADNEQFF TGTGCCAGCAGCGTAGAGCCAGCGGACAATGAGCAGTTCTTC
TRBD2 TRBJ2-1 TRBV7-3 once CASSPGLAGGRSRNEQFF TGTGCCAGCAGCCCAGGACTAGCGGGAGGCCGTTCGCGCAATGAGCAGTTCTTC
TRBD1 TRBJ1-1 TRBV9 . CASSAQGGNTEAFF TGTGCCAGCAGCGCCCAGGGGGGGAACACTGAAGCTTTCTTT
TRBD1 TRBJ1-5 TRBV19 . CASRKGQVGQPQHF TGTGCCAGCCGAAAAGGACAGGTCGGACAGCCCCAGCATTTT
. TRBJ2-6 TRBV5-6 few CASSLGFAGANVLTF TGTGCCAGCAGCTTGGGTTTCGCTGGGGCCAACGTCCTGACTTTC
TRBD2 TRBJ2-7 TRBV19 . CASSPGTSAEEQYF TGTGCCAGTAGCCCCGGGACTAGCGCTGAAGAGCAGTACTTC
TRBD1 TRBJ2-2 TRBV7-3 . CASSLTSRDSLHGGELFF TGTGCCAGCAGCTTAACTAGCCGGGACAGCCTCCATGGCGGGGAGCTGTTTTTT
TRBD1 TRBJ2-3 TRBV5-1 . CASSCTGTDTTDTQYF TGCGCCAGCAGCTGTACCGGGACAGATACCACAGATACGCAGTATTTT
TRBD2 TRBJ2-1 TRBV9 . CASSLGTSGRAPLGSYNEQFF TGTGCCAGCAGCCTCGGGACTAGCGGGAGGGCCCCCTTGGGATCCTACAATGAGCAGTTCTTC
. TRBJ1-5 TRBV7-3 . CASSNTGPNQPQHF TGTGCCAGCAGCAACACAGGACCCAATCAGCCCCAGCATTTT
. TRBJ1-5 TRBV29-1 . CSVEGRGPNQPQHF TGCAGCGTTGAAGGTAGGGGCCCCAATCAGCCCCAGCATTTT
TRBD1 TRBJ1-2 TRBV4-3 once CASSQILREGAEGGYTF TGCGCCAGCAGCCAAATTCTCCGCGAGGGGGCGGAGGGGGGCTACACCTTC
. TRBJ2-7 TRBV9 . CASSVAVGIYEQYF TGTGCCAGCAGCGTAGCAGTCGGGATTTACGAGCAGTACTTC